The TCR beta chain under discussion was sequenced for a study of blood T cell repertoires in COVID-19. Study-wide background: From the United States, Italy and Spain came samples of acute and convalescent COVID-19. T cells, B-cell-depleted T cells, or PBMCs supplied cDNA or gDNA.

Authors' methods: Scientists estimated how many nucleated cells there were by amplifying reference gene primers. Data came from immunoSEQ multiplex PCR; TCRdb stores just in-frame clones and leaves some out. V, J and clone size were drawn from that table, and D and trimming were deduced from the DNA. The sample contains 150,000 to 200,000 clones, about 80% of which appear only once. This CDR3 spans 16 amino acids. Unmatched junction bases numbered 9, after V lost 5 bases and J lost 4 bases. Per germline, CDR1 SGHTA and CDR2 FQGNSA. This rearrangement joins TRBV7-2 to TRBJ2-3; the match to TRBD2 covers 10 bases. The origin of this receptor is a woman aged 50 to 65 with active or convalescent COVID-19. Sequencing used peripheral blood. CDR3 amino acids: CASSTAPSGSADTQYF. DNA for the CDR3: TGTGCCAGCAGCACGGCCCCTAGCGGGAGTGCAGATACGCAGTATTTT.